The entry below gives a single T cell receptor (beta chain) sequence along with its context. Its antigen is currently unknown. The length of the CDR3 is 14 residues. V lost 5 bases and J lost 0, with 10 bases in between. Germline values: CDR1 MNHNS, CDR2 SASEGT. This specimen comes from a study of early T cells in non-severe SARS-CoV-2 infection. Study results and caveats: Anti-spike CD8 specificities were favored by VDJdb matching, whose results missed private and CD4 specificities.

The protocol attached unique molecular identifiers to individual cDNA molecules. TCRdb redid the calling of the 5' RACE reads with MiXCR, one entry per CDR3 protein. The table records about 31,000 distinct CDR3 sequences, around 5% of them present only once. This TCR was sampled from an adult who was a healthcare worker with PCR-confirmed SARS-CoV-2 infection or an uninfected control (not recorded which). Sequenced sample: whole blood. J is TRBJ1-1 and V is TRBV6-1, with TRBD1 as a possible D gene (5 bases). The DNA of the CDR3 is TGTGCCAGCAGTCCCCAGACAGTGAACACTGAAGCTTTCTTT. Translating it yields CASSPQTVNTEAFF.